The rows below give T cell receptor beta chains drawn from one sample of a study of T cell repertoires in cytomegalovirus infection. TCRdb called the reads again in MiXCR, with one record for every CDR3 protein. The data hold roughly 500,000 distinct CDR3 sequences, with approximately 15% observed a single time. The sample consisted of CD8+ T cells from PBMCs. These receptors came from a human donor in good health (CMV status not recorded). Some clones in this sample may be carry-over from other donors' samples. Each CDR3 is given with its conserved first and last residue. D genes are given only for firm matches. Clone size is shown for a subset of rows, as once, few, many or a class of expanded clone.

j_call: TRBJ1-5; d_call: .; clone_size: few; cdr3_length: 13; v_call: TRBV27; cdr3_nt: TGTGCCAGCAGTTGGGGGCTCGATCAGCCCCAGCATTTT; cdr3_aa: CASSWGLDQPQHF
j_call: TRBJ1-4; d_call: .; clone_size: .; cdr3_length: 15; v_call: TRBV3-1; cdr3_nt: TGTGCCAGCAGCCATCCGACGAGGGGCAGTGAAAAACTGTTTTTT; cdr3_aa: CASSHPTRGSEKLFF
j_call: TRBJ2-7; d_call: TRBD2; clone_size: many; cdr3_length: 16; v_call: TRBV7-9; cdr3_nt: TGTGCCAGCAGCTCGTTCGGGACTAGTATCATCTACGAGCAGTACTTC; cdr3_aa: CASSSFGTSIIYEQYF
j_call: TRBJ2-7; d_call: .; clone_size: few; cdr3_length: 13; v_call: TRBV15; cdr3_nt: TGTGCCACCAGCGAAACAGACTCCTACGAGCAGTACTTC; cdr3_aa: CATSETDSYEQYF
j_call: TRBJ1-6; d_call: .; clone_size: .; cdr3_length: 13; v_call: TRBV5-1; cdr3_nt: TGCGCCAGCAGCTCGACCGGGGATTCACCCCTCCACTTT; cdr3_aa: CASSSTGDSPLHF
j_call: TRBJ2-7; d_call: TRBD1; clone_size: many; cdr3_length: 16; v_call: TRBV7-9; cdr3_nt: TGTGCCAGCAGCGGAGAGGTGGGGACAGGGATCTACGAGCAGTACTTC; cdr3_aa: CASSGEVGTGIYEQYF
j_call: TRBJ2-1; d_call: TRBD2; clone_size: many; cdr3_length: 15; v_call: TRBV9; cdr3_nt: TGTGCCAGCAGCGCCCCGGGTAGCGGGAGAGGTGAGCAGTTCTTC; cdr3_aa: CASSAPGSGRGEQFF
j_call: TRBJ1-4; d_call: .; clone_size: few; cdr3_length: 15; v_call: TRBV24-1; cdr3_nt: TGTGCCACCGTCTGGGGGGCGCGTACTAATGAAAAACTGTTTTTT; cdr3_aa: CATVWGARTNEKLFF
j_call: TRBJ2-7; d_call: .; clone_size: .; cdr3_length: 15; v_call: TRBV28; cdr3_nt: TGTGCCAGCAGTCCGGCAGGTGAGGCATCCTACGAGCAGTACTTC; cdr3_aa: CASSPAGEASYEQYF
j_call: TRBJ2-2; d_call: TRBD2; clone_size: .; cdr3_length: 13; v_call: TRBV10-3; cdr3_nt: TGTGCCATCATGCTGGCGGGAGACGGGGAGCTGTTTTTT; cdr3_aa: CAIMLAGDGELFF
j_call: TRBJ2-1; d_call: .; clone_size: few; cdr3_length: 14; v_call: TRBV4-1; cdr3_nt: TGCGCCAGCAGCCAAGCAGTGAGGGGCGGGGAGCAGTTCTTC; cdr3_aa: CASSQAVRGGEQFF
j_call: TRBJ2-3; d_call: TRBD2; clone_size: .; cdr3_length: 15; v_call: TRBV30; cdr3_nt: TGTGCCTGGGTACTAGCGGGAGGGCCTCAAGATACGCAGTATTTT; cdr3_aa: CAWVLAGGPQDTQYF